This T cell receptor (beta chain) was sequenced for a study of blood T cell repertoires in COVID-19. Study in general: Italy, Spain and the United States were the sources of the convalescent and acute COVID-19 samples. T cells, B-cell-depleted T cells, or PBMCs supplied cDNA or gDNA.

Method: immunoSEQ multiplex PCR; TCRdb's copy keeps in-frame clones and lacks some. Of 100,000 or so clones listed, about nine tenths are singletons. Trimming cost V 3 bases and J 6 bases; bases outside gene matches: 7. The germline CDR1 and CDR2 sequences are ENHRY and SYGVKD. This CDR3 has 15 residues. This TCR came from a man in his 70s with acute or convalescent COVID-19. This rearrangement joins TRBV10-3 to TRBJ1-2; TRBD1 agrees at 10 bases. Sequencing was carried out using peripheral blood. The CDR3 spells CAISDYGQGEDGYTF. Written as DNA, the CDR3 is TGTGCCATCAGTGACTATGGACAGGGGGAAGATGGCTACACCTTC.